This is a list of T cell receptor beta chains from one sample in a study of T-cell reconstitution after alpha-beta-depleted transplantation in children. TCRdb redid the calling of the PCR reads with MiXCR, one entry per CDR3 protein. This sample has a few hundred thousand distinct CDR3 sequences; 10% occur once, and the top ten carry more than 2%. The source was PBMCs from the stem cell graft donor, collected from the stem cell graft. These receptors originate from a human donor who donated a stem cell graft to a child with acute lymphoblastic leukemia. Both conserved end residues are part of each CDR3. Fields, in order: D gene, J gene, clone size, V gene, CDR3 DNA, CDR3 protein. A D gene is named only where the DNA matches it firmly. Clone size is shown for a subset of rows, as once, few, many or a class of expanded clone.

. | TRBJ2-3 | many | TRBV27 | TGTGCCAGCAGTTTAAGCAGCCCTAGCGAGGGCACAGATACGCAGTATTTT | CASSLSSPSEGTDTQYF
TRBD2 | TRBJ2-7 | few | TRBV6-2/TRBV6-3 | TGTGCCAGCAGACTAGCGGGGTACTACGAGCAGTACTTC | CASRLAGYYEQYF
. | TRBJ2-1 | few | TRBV5-1 | TGCGCCAGCAGCTTCGTGCCAGGATCGAGTGATGAGCAGTTCTTC | CASSFVPGSSDEQFF
. | TRBJ1-4 | many | TRBV5-1 | TGCGCCAGCAGCTTGGGGCAGCATAATGAAAAACTGTTTTTT | CASSLGQHNEKLFF
TRBD2 | TRBJ2-1 | few | TRBV5-1 | TGCGCCAGCAGCTTGGGGGCTAGCGGGAGTAATGAGCAGTTCTTC | CASSLGASGSNEQFF
. | TRBJ2-7 | . | TRBV5-1 | TGCGCCAGCAGCTTCGAGGCCTACGAGCAGTACTTC | CASSFEAYEQYF
. | TRBJ2-5 | few | TRBV7-9 | TGTGCCAGCAGCTGGGGGAGTCAGGGACAAGAGACCCAGTACTTC | CASSWGSQGQETQYF
TRBD2 | TRBJ2-1 | few | TRBV3-1 | TGTGCCAGCAGCCAACTAGCGGGAGGGTTCTACAATGAGCAGTTCTTC | CASSQLAGGFYNEQFF
TRBD1 | TRBJ2-7 | many | TRBV7-2 | TGTGCCAGCAGCTTTGACAGGGGTCTATGGGAGCAGTACTTC | CASSFDRGLWEQYF
. | TRBJ1-5 | few | TRBV12-3/TRBV12-4 | TGTGCCAGCAGTTTATCGCAGTACAATCAGCCCCAGCATTTT | CASSLSQYNQPQHF